This paragraph reports one T cell receptor (beta chain). This clone showed up just a few times. Its recognized antigen is unknown. No clone much larger than this one lies a single base away; base qualities are absent. This entry is derived from a study of cytomegalovirus exposure and HLA in healthy donors (dated by TCRdb to 2016 to 2017). Context from the whole study: An earlier analysis of several hundred of the donors reported 250 to 300 Gb of sequence data and roughly 100 million unique TCR beta sequences from about 179 million T cells. Rather than using new phenotypic data, the later analysis identified candidate immune exposures from TCR beta sequences and from how often those sequences occurred across donors. The study aimed to test whether cataloging public T cell receptors could reveal signatures of past pathogen exposure. Besides the first cohort of 500 to 700 subjects, a separate validation cohort made up of about 120 different subjects was used. Donor age, sex, ethnicity and CMV serostatus were compiled alongside the repertoire data. On average, around 230,000 unique TCR beta nucleotide sequences were sequenced per donor among 398 genotyped donors of the cohort, with roughly 18% of those sequences being non-productive. A later analysis re-examined previously published TCR beta repertoires from just over 650 donors and added high-resolution HLA genotyping to investigate patterns of TCR occurrence. To predict cytomegalovirus infection status, the study brought together high-throughput TCR immunosequencing, statistical association of individual TCRs with disease status, and machine learning. Four or five DR-DQ haplotypes were treated as single units for association and clustering because of strong linkage in the cohort. A later genetic analysis used genome-wide SNP genotypes for about 55% of the 666 donors, treating that subset as a discovery cohort. In an earlier analysis of over 550 of the donors, high-throughput TCR beta sequencing was used to judge whether each TCR beta V gene segment behaved as functional or pseudogenic. Roughly 300 gigabases of sequencing data and tens of millions of unique TCR sequences made up an early release that covered about 640 HLA-typed donors. Of the 300 to 450 genotyped donors, approximately 83% fell in the genetic ancestry cluster associated with self-reported Caucasian donors. All discovery cohort repertoires had been generated on a single sequencing platform. HLA typing included class I and class II loci at four-digit resolution. The number of typed donors differed by locus: 629-630 for A, B, C, DRB1 and DQB1; 500 to 550 for DQA1; some 610 for DPA1; and about 450 for DPB1. The study used immunosequencing to profile the T cell repertoires of approximately 630 subjects and linked those repertoires to cytomegalovirus serostatus.

Library preparation was by the immunoSEQ multiplex PCR assay. The multiplex PCR relied on a mix of 60 forward primers for TCR Vbeta segments and 13 reverse primers for TCR Jbeta segments. The CDR3 region of rearranged TCR beta genes was amplified from genomic DNA with a multiplex PCR assay. The amplified TCR beta libraries were sequenced on the Illumina HiSeq System as 87-base-pair reads. Processing in the source paper ran as follows. Across the 600 to 700 repertoires, a later analysis counted roughly 77 million unique TCR beta chains, around 11 million of which were shared by at least two donors. Raw reads were error-corrected and collapsed into unique sequences by a nearest-neighbor algorithm in which closely related sequences were merged to remove PCR and sequencing errors. Alignment of CDR3 sequences to IMGT reference sequences was used to assign V, D and J gene segments. For a sequence to be retained, at least a six-nucleotide match to both a V gene segment and a J gene segment was required. A rearrangement counted as productive if the CDR3 had no stop codons and remained in frame with V and J, and every other rearrangement counted as non-productive. Following IMGT convention, CDR3 was defined as the stretch from the second conserved V-encoded cysteine to the conserved J-encoded phenylalanine. Sequences without an unambiguous match to a single V gene segment were excluded from the earlier analysis of a few hundred of the donors. An earlier analysis of a few hundred of the donors classified V segments as functional when productive rearrangements were above 56.7% and as segregating when the standard deviation between donors was above 5%. A statistical classification framework was developed to diagnose cytomegalovirus status using the catalog of TCR beta chain sequences. V and J gene assignment, in a later analysis, came from comparing TCR nucleotide sequences with IMGT/GENE-DB human TR gene sequences. Using the TCRdist pipeline, a later analysis assigned CDR3 sequences along with most-parsimonious VDJ recombination scenarios. In a later analysis, each TCR beta chain was defined by its CDR3 amino acid sequence together with its V-gene family, and reads without a unique V-gene family were excluded. As a way to deal with suspected cross-contamination and a sequencing artifact, a later analysis dropped more than 500 nucleotide sequences that were highly shared and had low generation probability. In a later analysis, a clonal expansion index for each public chain was calculated from normalized within-repertoire ranks of inferred template counts. Generation probabilities in a later analysis came from a VDJ recombination model fitted to out-of-frame rearrangements, and those results were checked against IGoR. A later analysis scored TCR-TCR, TCR-HLA and TCR-CMV co-occurrence with hypergeometric tests, applying a repertoire-size bias correction to TCR pairs. To estimate false discovery rates, a later analysis permuted the HLA or CMV assignments 20 times. In a later analysis, co-occurring TCRs were grouped using DBSCAN, with TCRdist sequence similarity added in when clustering inside HLA-allele-positive subsets. Repertoires with fewer than 30,000 or more than 120,000 public chains, plus five repertoires with anomalous nucleotide sharing, were excluded from co-occurrence clustering. TCRdb retrieved this table from immuneACCESS and kept in-frame rearrangements only. Not all clones are present; in checked studies, unresolved V genes account for under half, and no reason is known for the remainder. V and J calls and clone size follow that table, whereas D and trimming were derived from the DNA. This sample holds 65,000 to 70,000 clones; 55% to 75% were observed only once. Approximately 11% of the sample lies in the top ten.

The cohort was made up of about 670 healthy bone marrow donors. At the time of sampling, every cohort member was nominally healthy, though immune exposures that went unrecorded were likely present. The donor tested CMV seronegative and was one of the 352 seronegative cohort members. Each donor provided a peripheral blood sample, and peripheral blood mononuclear cells were used for TCR beta sequencing. Genomic DNA was extracted from the blood cell samples with the Qiagen DNeasy Blood Extraction Kit. CDR1 is given as SGHDT and CDR2 as YYEEEE, both from the germline V gene. From V the trimming removes 3 bases and from J it removes 2 bases, while the gene matches leave 8 bases of the junction unaccounted for. From cysteine to phenylalanine, the CDR3 is 16 amino acids long. This entry keeps only the CDR3 DNA: 48 bases, framed from base 1. Beyond this particular receptor, the publication reports: In vitro tests confirmed that a few of the cytomegalovirus-associated TCR beta chains recognize cytomegalovirus antigens. CMV serostatus was the only immune exposure information available for the cohort. In a later genetic analysis, a missense DCLRE1C variant was associated with V-gene and J-gene trimming of TCR beta chains, and the association was replicated in an independent cohort. According to the authors, the approach could potentially be generalized to other disease states and immunological phenotypes. The cohort was sequenced for TCR beta chains only, and without alpha or paired-chain data the features that could be detected were limited. Compared with equally common non-associated chains, HLA-associated TCR beta chains in a later analysis were more clonally expanded and had lower generation probabilities. According to a later analysis, parvovirus B19, influenza, CMV and Epstein-Barr virus appeared linked to several top co-occurrence clusters. Because HLA typing was unavailable for some donors at each locus, only the typed subset was used in association tests. The 87-base-pair reads could not distinguish some IMGT-functional V segments, including TRBV6-2 and TRBV6-3, so those segments were excluded. A further reported finding was that TCR beta sequences accurately predicted the HLA-A and HLA-B alleles for most subjects in the first cohort. Because counts were too low, under 20 rarely observed V segments, including chromosome 9 orphons, were left out of the earlier analysis of a few hundred of the donors. Across donors, most TCR sequences were observed very rarely, whereas some public TCRs were present in many individuals. Roughly uniform sequencing depth across donors was assumed in presence/absence analyses, although this assumption may not hold. According to a later genetic analysis, donors in an Asian-associated ancestry cluster had fewer N-insertions in productive TCRs than the approximately 670-donor mean. In the study, around 150 TCR beta chains were listed as associated with cytomegalovirus. Linkage disequilibrium might explain the correlated functional status among segregating V segments, but an unknown experimental factor could not be excluded. A later analysis found that TCR association rates varied across HLA loci, with DRB1 alleles showing the most associated TCRs and HLA-C alleles the fewest. When HLA alleles, especially DR and DQ, strongly co-occurred, TCR associations were difficult to assign to individual alleles. A later analysis associated 17,000 or so TCR beta sequences with specific HLA alleles at a false discovery rate of 0.05. In a later analysis, most CMV-associated TCR beta chains were found to appear HLA-restricted, with HLA associations seemingly driven largely by CMV exposure. An earlier analysis of some 590 of the donors showed that most TCR beta V segments appeared in productive rearrangements either about 87% or about 30% of the time, which broadly matched IMGT annotations. In both the original and validation cohorts, the classifier was reported to diagnose cytomegalovirus status with high specificity and sensitivity. A cluster of highly shared sequence variants was judged likely to represent a technical artifact of the sequencing pipeline.

The chain was built from TRBV5-6 and TRBJ1-1; 9 of the junction bases match TRBD1. Sequencing was carried out using PBMCs. The TCR comes from a woman aged 25-40 years in good health and CMV-seronegative. The CDR3 protein sequence reads: CASSSGWDRANTEAFF. The DNA is as follows: TGTGCCAGCAGCTCGGGATGGGACAGGGCCAACACTGAAGCTTTCTTT.